The next 27 T cell receptor beta chains were all read from a single sample in a study of T cell responses to AZD1222 COVID-19 vaccine. The data were produced by immunoSEQ multiplex PCR, yet TCRdb's version contains in-frame clones alone and is incomplete. In the table there are 110,000 to 150,000 clones, 88% of which are singletons. Specimen: peripheral blood, collected on day 0 of AZD1222 vaccination. These receptors came from an adult in good health.

This clone appeared a few times. The V gene is TRBV7-2, the J gene TRBJ2-2, with D possibly being TRBD1 (5 bases). Trimming pared 7 bases from V and 1 base from J, leaving 10 bases between. The CDR3 runs 14 residues. Germline CDR1 is SGHTA and CDR2 is FQGNSA. The CDR3 sequence is CASMMTVNTGELFF. CDR3 DNA: TGTGCCAGCATGATGACAGTGAACACCGGGGAGCTGTTTTTT.

The table lists this clone with a few counts. The chain combines TRBV24-1 with TRBJ1-2; TRBD1 is a possible D gene (6 bases). Germline CDR1 reads KGHDR; CDR2 reads SFDVKD. Trimming left V 10 bases short and J 5 bases short, with 16 bases between. The CDR3 extends over 13 amino acids. CDR3 protein: CATGAAGEYGYTF. For the CDR3, the DNA is TGTGCCACTGGGGCGGCAGGGGAGTATGGCTACACCTTC.

The genes are TRBV6-1 and TRBJ2-7; 9 bases are a match to TRBD2. This CDR3 is 19 amino acids long. Looked up from germline, CDR1 is MNHNS and CDR2 is SASEGT. V dropped 1 base and J dropped 1; count of bases not matched to a gene: 14. This chain's CDR3 is CASSEDTARSGRLSYEQYF. The CDR3 DNA sequence: TGTGCCAGCAGTGAAGATACGGCTAGAAGCGGGAGGCTTTCCTACGAGCAGTACTTC.

The chain is built from TRBV5-6 and TRBJ2-7; 7 bases map to TRBD1. Per the germline V gene, CDR1 is SGHDT and CDR2 is YYEEEE. There are 15 residues in the CDR3. Trimming took 3 bases from V and 5 from J; bases not matched to a gene: 11. In DNA, the CDR3 is TGTGCCAGCAGCTGGAATCTCGACAGGGCCCACGAGCAGTACTTC. The encoded protein is CASSWNLDRAHEQYF.

The chain combines TRBV7-3 with TRBJ2-2; the match to TRBD2 covers 7 bases. CDR1 SGHTA and CDR2 FQGTGA come from the germline V gene. The junction had 11 bases not matched to a gene; V was cut back by 0 bases and J by 7 bases. CDR3 length: 17 residues. CDR3 loop: CASSLTGSGGPIGELFF. The CDR3, as DNA: TGTGCCAGCAGCTTAACAGGTTCGGGAGGACCTATCGGGGAGCTGTTTTTT.

V gene TRBV6-2 or TRBV6-3 combines with J gene TRBJ2-7; D is unclear. The V end lost 6 bases, the J end lost 7 bases, and 10 bases lay between the germline ends. CDR3 size: 11 residues. Looked up from germline, CDR1 is MNHEY and CDR2 is SVGEGT. The chain's CDR3 is CASSQLWEQYF. CDR3 bases: TGTGCCAGCAGCCAACTCTGGGAGCAGTACTTC.

This chain uses TRBV19 with TRBJ2-1, with a tentative D call TRBD2 (5 bases). Trimming shortened V by 1 base and J by 7 bases, and 8 bases separated the two germline ends. This CDR3 has 13 amino acids. The V gene's germline CDR1 is LNHDA and CDR2 SQIVND (reference sequence). DNA of the CDR3: TGTGCCAGTAGTATAGGGAGCGGTAATGAGCAGTTCTTC. Its protein is CASSIGSGNEQFF.

Points on this clone: This sample includes further DNA sequences coding for the same CDR3. The gene calls are TRBV6-5 and TRBJ2-7; 8 positions agree with TRBD2. Trimming took 3 bases from V and 4 from J; bases not matched to a gene: 8. The germline V gene has CDR1 MNHEY and CDR2 SVGAGI. This CDR3 contains 15 residues. The CDR3 loop reads CASSYLSGGSYEQYF. The CDR3 DNA sequence: TGTGCCAGCAGTTATCTGAGCGGGGGATCATACGAGCAGTACTTC.

This clone was counted a few times. The J gene is TRBJ1-5, the V gene TRBV28; D not certain. The germline gives CDR1 MDHEN, CDR2 SYDVKM. The CDR3 is 16 amino acids. The V end lost 2 bases, the J end lost 0 bases, and 11 bases lay between the germline ends. CDR3 sequence reads: CASSLIGVYSNQPQHF. The CDR3 coding sequence is TGTGCCAGCAGTTTAATTGGGGTTTATAGCAATCAGCCCCAGCATTTT.

The J gene is TRBJ2-2, the V gene TRBV4-3; weak D call: TRBD2 (6 bases). CDR1 and CDR2 from the germline V gene are LGHNA and YSLEER. V lost 1 base to trimming and J lost 0 bases, with 9 bases between them. The CDR3 sequence is 16 residues long. The CDR3 sequence is CASSQATSSNTGELFF. CDR3 DNA sequence: TGCGCCAGCAGCCAAGCGACTAGTTCGAACACCGGGGAGCTGTTTTTT.

The chain joins TRBV27 to TRBJ2-7; the match to TRBD1 covers 10 bases. Unmatched junction bases numbered 8, after V lost 5 bases and J lost 4 bases. Germline V gives CDR1 MNHEY, CDR2 SMNVEV (reference sequence). CDR3 length equals 15 residues. This chain's CDR3 is CASSKPGQGSYEQYF. CDR3 DNA sequence: TGTGCCAGCAGTAAACCGGGACAGGGGTCTTACGAGCAGTACTTC.

The CDR3 DNA sequence: TGCGCCAGCTCACGGGAGACTAACACCGGGGAGCTGTTTTTT. Protein product: CASSRETNTGELFF. This rearrangement joins TRBV5-1 to TRBJ2-2, with D possibly matching TRBD2 (6 bases). Germline V gives CDR1 SGHRS, CDR2 YFSETQ. The V gene lost 7 bases and the J gene lost 2 bases, with 12 bases spanning the gap. The CDR3 totals 14 residues. Together with reference TRBV5-1 and TRBJ2-2, the CDR3 gives the full variable domain: KAGVTQTPRYLIKTRGQQVTLSCSPISGHRSVSWYQQTPGQGLQFLFEYFSETQRNKGNFPGRFSGRQFSNSRSEMNVSTLELGDSALYLCASSRETNTGELFFGEGSRLTVL.

The CDR3 loop is CASTGTASSYNEQFF. DNA of the CDR3: TGTGCCAGCACCGGGACAGCCAGCTCCTACAATGAGCAGTTCTTC. The chain links TRBV3-1 (or the pseudogene TRBV3-2) to TRBJ2-1; TRBD1 agrees at 7 bases. The CDR3 covers 15 residues. V trimming: 7 bases; J trimming: 0 bases; junction bases outside the gene matches: 6. Germline loops: CDR1 LGHDT, CDR2 YNNKEL (reference sequence).

The CDR3 region is CASSLGSANEQFF. CDR3 DNA: TGTGCCAGCAGCTTAGGTTCGGCCAATGAGCAGTTCTTC. The chain uses TRBV11-2 and TRBJ2-1; D not certain. Deletions cut 1 base from V and 6 bases from J, with 7 bases between. The CDR3 loop spans 13 amino acids. Germline V gives CDR1 SGHAT, CDR2 FQNNGV.

The rearrangement joins TRBV5-1 to TRBJ2-2; D is uncertain. This CDR3 has 15 residues. The V end was cut by 1 base, the J end by 3 bases, with 10 bases between. Germline assignment: CDR1 SGHRS and CDR2 YFSETQ. The CDR3 DNA reads TGCGCCAGCAGCTTGAAAGCGCCCCACACCGGGGAGCTGTTTTTT. Protein product: CASSLKAPHTGELFF.

The J gene is TRBJ2-3, the V gene TRBV6-5; the D gene is possibly TRBD2 (5 bases). This CDR3 spans 12 amino acids. The V gene lost 8 bases and the J gene lost 5 bases, with 11 bases spanning the gap. The V gene's germline CDR1 is MNHEY and CDR2 SVGAGI. The CDR3 DNA sequence: TGTGCCAGCTCTGGGAGTCAAGATACGCAGTATTTT. It is translated as CASSGSQDTQYF.

The CDR3 DNA sequence: TGTGCCAGCAGCCCTTTCGGGCGTATTGTCACAGATACGCAGTATTTT. Amino acids: CASSPFGRIVTDTQYF. V gene TRBV3-1 (or the pseudogene TRBV3-2) combines with J gene TRBJ2-3; the D is unclear. The V and J ends lost 4 bases and 2 bases respectively, with 16 bases between them. CDR1 LGHDT and CDR2 YNNKEL come from the germline V gene (reference sequence). The CDR3 covers 16 residues.

V usage is TRBV9 and J usage is TRBJ1-4, with D possibly being TRBD1 (5 bases). The CDR3 sequence is 17 residues long. V was cut by 0 bases and J by 3 bases, with 15 bases left in between. Germline V gene lookup returns CDR1 SGDLS and CDR2 YYNGEE. CDR3 coding DNA: TGTGCCAGCAGCGTAGGGTCTGGACAAGCAGCTAATGAAAAACTGTTTTTT. It specifies CASSVGSGQAANEKLFF.

This chain uses TRBV2 with TRBJ2-5; TRBD1 is a possible D gene (6 bases). CDR3 length: 11 residues. V shed 10 bases and J shed 2 bases, with 8 bases lying between them. Germline loops: CDR1 SNHLY, CDR2 FYNNEI. CDR3 loop: CAIGGQETQYF. The CDR3 DNA is TGTGCCATAGGGGGACAAGAGACCCAGTACTTC.

V and J are TRBV7-2 and TRBJ2-7; 9 bases match TRBD1. Germline CDR1 reads SGHTA; CDR2 reads FQGNSA. The ends lost 5 bases at V and 2 bases at J; junction bases unmatched: 4. The CDR3 covers 14 residues. The CDR3 region has the DNA TGTGCCAGCAGCCCCTGGACAGGGGCCTACGAGCAGTACTTC. Protein: CASSPWTGAYEQYF. The complete variable domain, with remaining parts taken from reference TRBV7-2 and TRBJ2-7, reads GAGVSQSPSNKVTEKGKDVELRCDPISGHTALYWYRQSLGQGLEFLIYFQGNSAPDKSGLPSDRFSAERTGGSVSTLTIQRTQQEDSAVYLCASSPWTGAYEQYFGPGTRLTVT.

V gene TRBV2 combines with J gene TRBJ2-3; D remains ambiguous. Germline V gene data show CDR1 as SNHLY and CDR2 as FYNNEI. The CDR3 extends over 15 amino acids. V dropped 5 bases and J dropped 3 bases, with 15 bases sitting between them. The CDR3 here is CASSSLGGETDTQYF. CDR3 sequence (DNA): TGTGCCAGCAGTTCCCTGGGCGGCGAGACAGATACGCAGTATTTT.

The CDR3 DNA sequence: TGTGCCAGCAGCGGACTAGCGGGAGCTGAGCAGTTCTTC. Protein product: CASSGLAGAEQFF. The rearrangement uses TRBV7-8 and TRBJ2-1, with 13 bases that match TRBD2. The V gene's germline CDR1 is SGHVS and CDR2 FQNEAQ. This CDR3 contains 13 residues. Germline trimming cut 5 bases from V and 9 bases from J; bases unmatched to any gene: 1.

This clone came up once. The chain uses TRBV5-3 and TRBJ2-7; 10 positions agree with TRBD2. TRBV5-3 is an ORF; its function is uncertain. V was clipped by 10 bases and J by 6 bases; unmatched bases: 10. The length of the CDR3 is 13 residues. The CDR3 sequence is CALSSGRLSEQYF. Here the CDR3 DNA reads TGTGCCTTGAGTAGCGGGAGGCTCTCCGAGCAGTACTTC.

This clone was found once. This chain links TRBV30 with TRBJ2-5, with D hard to call. V lost 0 bases and J lost 3, with 5 bases in between. Per the germline V gene, CDR1 is GTSNPN and CDR2 is SVGIG (reference sequence). CDR3 size: 12 residues. The CDR3 DNA reads as TGTGCCTGGAGTGTCACGGAAGAGACCCAGTACTTC. Protein product: CAWSVTEETQYF.

The CDR3 sequence: CSASSGGTNEKLFF. The CDR3, as DNA: TGCAGTGCTAGTTCCGGGGGAACTAATGAAAAACTGTTTTTT. The chain uses TRBV20-1 and TRBJ1-4, with D perhaps matching TRBD1 (5 bases). Trimming took 3 bases from V and 1 from J, leaving 9 bases between them. The CDR3 has 14 residues. Per the germline V gene, CDR1 is DFQATT and CDR2 is SNEGSKA (reference sequence).

This CDR3 reads CASSFVRLSGTKNTEAFF. CDR3 in DNA: TGTGCCAGCAGTTTTGTTAGGCTTTCGGGGACAAAGAACACTGAAGCTTTCTTT. The chain carries TRBV28 and TRBJ1-1; tentatively, D is TRBD1 (6 bases). V dropped 3 bases and J dropped 1 base, with 21 bases sitting between them. CDR1 is MDHEN, CDR2 SYDVKM, per germline. This CDR3 is built from 18 residues.

V is TRBV6-5 and J is TRBJ1-1; no reliable D call. Germline assignment: CDR1 MNHEY and CDR2 SVGAGI. CDR3 length: 12 residues. V gave up 6 bases and J gave up 2 bases, with 7 bases separating them. DNA for the CDR3: TGTGCCAGCAGGGATTCTAACACTGAAGCTTTCTTT. Translated: CASRDSNTEAFF.